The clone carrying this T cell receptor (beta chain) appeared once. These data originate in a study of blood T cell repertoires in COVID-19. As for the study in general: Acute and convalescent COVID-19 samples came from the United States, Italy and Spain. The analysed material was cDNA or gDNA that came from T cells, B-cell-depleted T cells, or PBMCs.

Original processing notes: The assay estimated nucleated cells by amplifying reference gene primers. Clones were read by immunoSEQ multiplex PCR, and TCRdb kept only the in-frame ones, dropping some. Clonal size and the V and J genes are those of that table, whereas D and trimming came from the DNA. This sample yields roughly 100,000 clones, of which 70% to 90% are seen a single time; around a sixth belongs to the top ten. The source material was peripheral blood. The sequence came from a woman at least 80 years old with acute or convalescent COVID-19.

CDR3 DNA sequence: TGTGCCAGCAGCTTAGCGGGGGGTCCGGGGTACGAGCAGTACTTC. This translates into CASSLAGGPGYEQYF. The chain couples TRBV7-3 to TRBJ2-7, with 8 bases lining up with TRBD2. Germline values: CDR1 SGHTA, CDR2 FQGTGA. The J segment lost 4 bases and the V segment lost 2 bases, leaving 7 bases of the junction unmatched. This CDR3 has 15 residues.